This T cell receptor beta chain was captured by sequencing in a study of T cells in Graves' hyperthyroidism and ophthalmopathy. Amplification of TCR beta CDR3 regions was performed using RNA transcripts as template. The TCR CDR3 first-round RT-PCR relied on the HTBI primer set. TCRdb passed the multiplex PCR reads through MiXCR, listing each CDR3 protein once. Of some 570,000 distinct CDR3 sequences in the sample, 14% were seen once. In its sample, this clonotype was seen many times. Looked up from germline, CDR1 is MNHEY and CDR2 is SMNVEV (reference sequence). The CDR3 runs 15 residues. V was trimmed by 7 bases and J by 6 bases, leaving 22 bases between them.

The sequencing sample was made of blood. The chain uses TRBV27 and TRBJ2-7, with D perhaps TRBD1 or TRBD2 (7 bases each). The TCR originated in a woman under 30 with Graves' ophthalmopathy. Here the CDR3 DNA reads TGTGCCAGCACCGAGGCAGGGGGGGTTGGAGCCGAGCAGTACTTC. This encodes CASTEAGGVGAEQYF.